Below are 3 T cell receptor beta chains sequenced from a single sample in a study of cytomegalovirus exposure and HLA in healthy donors. The PCR had 60 Vbeta and 13 Jbeta primers. Repertoires were generated with immunoSEQ multiplex PCR, while TCRdb's copy carries only in-frame clones and drops some. The sample has 55,000 to 80,000 clones, just under 80% seen once. Sequenced material: PBMCs. The receptors stem from a man aged 35 to 55 in good health and CMV-seronegative.

CDR3 sequence reads: CASSLDRGKPNTEAFF. The DNA of the CDR3 is TGTGCCAGCTCACTCGACAGGGGAAAGCCCAACACTGAAGCTTTCTTT. This chain links TRBV18 with TRBJ1-1; 8 bases are shared with TRBD1. Germline CDR1 and CDR2: KGHSH and LQKENI. The CDR3 has 16 amino acids. Germline trimming cut 4 bases from V and 2 bases from J; bases unmatched to any gene: 9.

The chain employs TRBV5-6 and TRBJ2-2; TRBD2 is a possible D gene (6 bases). The germline V and J ends were trimmed by 3 bases and 1 base, with 13 bases remaining between them. Germline CDR1 reads SGHDT; CDR2 reads YYEEEE. The CDR3 is made up of 16 amino acids. CDR3 region: CASSSTRTGNTGELFF. The CDR3 DNA is TGTGCCAGCAGCTCGACTAGGACGGGGAACACCGGGGAGCTGTTTTTT.

The chain couples TRBV20-1 to TRBJ2-5; the D gene is possibly TRBD2 (6 bases). The DNA end is more similar to TRBJ2-7, so the J call may be wrong. CDR3 length equals 11 residues. Germline V gene sequence: CDR1 DFQATT, CDR2 SNEGSKA (reference sequence). The CDR3 region is CSALREDEQYF. The CDR3 coding sequence is TGCAGTGCCCTAAGGGAGGACGAGCAGTACTTC.